This is a list of T cell receptor beta chains from one sample in a study of blood T cell repertoires in COVID-19. Clones were read by immunoSEQ multiplex PCR, and TCRdb kept only the in-frame ones, dropping some. Found here are more than 400,000 clones, 80% to 90% of them singletons; the top ten hold approximately 3.4%. Specimen: peripheral blood. All receptors derive from a human donor in a cohort sampled during active COVID-19. CDR3s include the opening cysteine and the closing phenylalanine or tryptophan. The order of the fields is V gene, CDR3 protein.

>TRBV27
CASSLSRSNQPQHF
>TRBV11-3
CASSLFQNEQFF
>TRBV5-1
CASSSGTGLSNEQFF
>TRBV12-5
CASALITGASAETQYF
>TRBV10-3
CAISDFTGLSTQYF
>TRBV6-2/TRBV6-3
CASSGLAGGPVNTGELFF
>TRBV19
CASSKLAGGINEQFF
>TRBV5-6
CASSFGTSGRYRETQYF
>TRBV6-2/TRBV6-3
CASSLGPPAHYGYTF
>TRBV2
CASSDRGRGEAFF
>TRBV7-6
CASSLPQGDQHF
>TRBV18
CASHGSGQGANEQYF
>TRBV6-2/TRBV6-3
CASSYRTADSNEYGYTF
>TRBV2
CASRPIAGGVYEQYF
>TRBV11-3
CASSPGQAFANTGELFF
>TRBV5-5
CASSLRGSDQPQHF
>TRBV10-3
CAISDLGQGSSYEQYF
>TRBV7-3
CASSLAADYEQYF
>TRBV3-1/TRBV3-2
CASSQDLVAGRSTDTQYF
>TRBV9
CASSAGRRSEAFF
>TRBV9
CASIRTGTDTQYF
>TRBV7-2
CASSAGTSPAYEQYF
>TRBV15
CATSRDKVSREQYF
>TRBV5-8
CASSLGRYNQPQHF
>TRBV6-2/TRBV6-3
CASSSTGVSNQPQHF
>TRBV7-9
CASSSTSSYNEQFF
>TRBV5-1
CASSLDRNRNTIYF
>TRBV4-2
CASSRTGTGVGEQFF
>TRBV7-9
CASRLQGDSPLHF
>TRBV15
CATSRDTVLRNTEAFF
>TRBV10-1
CASSEYGLAGTDTQYF
>TRBV9
CASSGIQGAGELFF
>TRBV19
CASSIEDRTGEGYTF
>TRBV7-6
CASSPSGNDEQYF
>TRBV7-3
CASSLTGGNANYGYTF
>TRBV28
CASSLWTVYEQYF
>TRBV7-2
CASSLRATSGRIVYYEQYF
>TRBV24-1
CATSDPRTGGEPQHF
>TRBV12-3/TRBV12-4
CASSWGPHNEQFF
>TRBV21-1
CASSIKGRIGYTF
>TRBV25-1
CASSGLRPDSRSYTF
>TRBV28
CASKGVGTGLISEAFF
>TRBV24-1
CATSDPQGAARSSYNEQFF
>TRBV6-5
CASSRGTGPDTQYF
>TRBV15
CATSKSGTYEQYF
>TRBV5-1
CASSLDSGRADEQYF
>TRBV4-3
CASSQEGGRNEKLFF
>TRBV11-2
CASSSEGAGSGYTF